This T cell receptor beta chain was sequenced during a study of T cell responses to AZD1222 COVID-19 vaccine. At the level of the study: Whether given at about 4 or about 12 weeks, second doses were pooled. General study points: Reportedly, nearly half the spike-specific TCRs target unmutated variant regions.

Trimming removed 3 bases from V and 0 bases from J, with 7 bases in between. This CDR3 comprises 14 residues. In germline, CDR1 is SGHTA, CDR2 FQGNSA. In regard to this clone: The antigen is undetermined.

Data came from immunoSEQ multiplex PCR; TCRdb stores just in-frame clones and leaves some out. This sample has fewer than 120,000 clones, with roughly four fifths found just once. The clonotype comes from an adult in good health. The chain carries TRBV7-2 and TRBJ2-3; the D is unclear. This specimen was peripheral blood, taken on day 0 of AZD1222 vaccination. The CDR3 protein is CASSFGPSTDTQYF. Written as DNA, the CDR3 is TGTGCCAGCAGCTTCGGCCCCAGCACAGATACGCAGTATTTT. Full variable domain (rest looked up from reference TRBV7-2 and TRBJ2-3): GAGVSQSPSNKVTEKGKDVELRCDPISGHTALYWYRQSLGQGLEFLIYFQGNSAPDKSGLPSDRFSAERTGGSVSTLTIQRTQQEDSAVYLCASSFGPSTDTQYFGPGTRLTVL.